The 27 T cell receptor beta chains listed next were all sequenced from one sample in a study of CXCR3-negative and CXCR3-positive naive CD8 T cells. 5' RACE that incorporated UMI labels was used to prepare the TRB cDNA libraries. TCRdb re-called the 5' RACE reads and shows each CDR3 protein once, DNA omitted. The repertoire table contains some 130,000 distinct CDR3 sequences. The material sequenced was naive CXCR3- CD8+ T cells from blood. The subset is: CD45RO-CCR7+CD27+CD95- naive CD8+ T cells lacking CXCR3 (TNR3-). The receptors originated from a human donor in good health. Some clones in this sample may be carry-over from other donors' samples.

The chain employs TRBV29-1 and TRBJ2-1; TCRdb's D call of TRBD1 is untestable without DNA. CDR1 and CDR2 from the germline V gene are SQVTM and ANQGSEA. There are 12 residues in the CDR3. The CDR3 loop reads CSVDGGGGEQFF.

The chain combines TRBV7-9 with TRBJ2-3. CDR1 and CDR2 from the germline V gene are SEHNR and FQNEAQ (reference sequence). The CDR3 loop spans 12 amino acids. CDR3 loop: CASSQSGDTQYF.

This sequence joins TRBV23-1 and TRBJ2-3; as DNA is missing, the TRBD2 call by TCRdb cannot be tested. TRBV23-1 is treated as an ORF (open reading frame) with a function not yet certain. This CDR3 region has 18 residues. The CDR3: CASSQSISLAGSTDTQYF.

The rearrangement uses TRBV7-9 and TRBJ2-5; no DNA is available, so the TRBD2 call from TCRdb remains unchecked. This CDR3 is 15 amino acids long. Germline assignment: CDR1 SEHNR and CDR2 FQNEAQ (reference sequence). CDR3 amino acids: CASSSWTSVQETQYF.

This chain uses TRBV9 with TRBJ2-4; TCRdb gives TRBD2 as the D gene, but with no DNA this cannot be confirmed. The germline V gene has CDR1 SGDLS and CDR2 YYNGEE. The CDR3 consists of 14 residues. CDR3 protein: CDSRATGTRQIQYF.

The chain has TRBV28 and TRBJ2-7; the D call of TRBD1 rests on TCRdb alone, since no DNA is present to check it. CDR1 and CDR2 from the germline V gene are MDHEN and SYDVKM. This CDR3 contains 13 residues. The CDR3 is CASRLRGVIEQYF.

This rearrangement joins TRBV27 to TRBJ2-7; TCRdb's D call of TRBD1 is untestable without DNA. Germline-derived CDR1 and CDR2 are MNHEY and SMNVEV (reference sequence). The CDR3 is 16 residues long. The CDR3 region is CASSLWGGQGADEQYF.

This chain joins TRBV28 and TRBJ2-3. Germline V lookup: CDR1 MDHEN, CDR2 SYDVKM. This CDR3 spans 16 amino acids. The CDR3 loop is CASSLLNYKGTDTQYF.

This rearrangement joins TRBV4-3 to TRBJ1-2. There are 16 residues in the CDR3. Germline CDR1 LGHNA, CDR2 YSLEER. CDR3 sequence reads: CASSQDRRGFSYGYTF.

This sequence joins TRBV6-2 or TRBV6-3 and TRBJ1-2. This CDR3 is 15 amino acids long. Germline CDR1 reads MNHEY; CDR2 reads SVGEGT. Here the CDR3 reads CASSYGADANYGYTF.

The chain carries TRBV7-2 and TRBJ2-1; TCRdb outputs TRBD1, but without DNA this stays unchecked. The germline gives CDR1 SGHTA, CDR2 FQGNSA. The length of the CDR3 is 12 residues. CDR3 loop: CASSSGPNEQFF.

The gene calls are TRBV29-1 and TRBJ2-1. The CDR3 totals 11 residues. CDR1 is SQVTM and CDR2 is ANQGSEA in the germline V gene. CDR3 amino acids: CSVQDYNEQFF.

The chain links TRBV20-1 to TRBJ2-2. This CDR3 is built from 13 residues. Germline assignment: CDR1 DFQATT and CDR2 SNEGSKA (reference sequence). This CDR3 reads CSARAANTGELFF.

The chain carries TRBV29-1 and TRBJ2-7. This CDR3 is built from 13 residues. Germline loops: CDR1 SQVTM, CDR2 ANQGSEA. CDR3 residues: CSVMAGRTYEQYF.

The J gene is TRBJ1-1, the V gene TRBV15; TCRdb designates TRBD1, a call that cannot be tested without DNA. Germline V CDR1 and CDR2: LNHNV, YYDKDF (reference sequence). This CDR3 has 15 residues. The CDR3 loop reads CATSRALPGVTEAFF.

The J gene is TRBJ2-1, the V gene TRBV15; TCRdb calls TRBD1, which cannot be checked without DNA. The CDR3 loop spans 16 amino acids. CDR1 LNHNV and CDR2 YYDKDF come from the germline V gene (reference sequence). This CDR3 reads CATSRGIQGTYNEQFF.

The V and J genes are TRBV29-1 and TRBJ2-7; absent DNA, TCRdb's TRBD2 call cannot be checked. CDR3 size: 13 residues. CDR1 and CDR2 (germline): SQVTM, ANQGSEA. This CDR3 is CSVDREGSYEQYF.

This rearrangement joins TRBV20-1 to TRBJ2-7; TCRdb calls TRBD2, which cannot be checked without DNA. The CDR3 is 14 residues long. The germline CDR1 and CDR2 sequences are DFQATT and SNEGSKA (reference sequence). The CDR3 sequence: CSARDGQGLYEQYF.

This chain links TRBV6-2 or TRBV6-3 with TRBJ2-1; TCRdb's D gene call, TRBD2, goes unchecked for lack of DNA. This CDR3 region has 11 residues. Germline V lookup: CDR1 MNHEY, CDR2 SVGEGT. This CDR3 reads CASGAGSEQFF.

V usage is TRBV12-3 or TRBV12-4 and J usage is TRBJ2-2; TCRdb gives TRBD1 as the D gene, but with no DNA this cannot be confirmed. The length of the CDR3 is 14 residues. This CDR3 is CASSPGYSPGELFF.

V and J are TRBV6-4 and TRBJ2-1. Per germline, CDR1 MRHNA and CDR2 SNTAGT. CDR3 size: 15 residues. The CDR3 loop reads CASSDKCSSYNEQFF.

CDR3 in amino acids: CASSLGVVTSGAPEQYF. The gene calls are TRBV7-8 and TRBJ2-7; TCRdb reports TRBD2, a call that lacks DNA to check it against. The CDR3 contains 17 residues. Germline V lookup: CDR1 SGHVS, CDR2 FQNEAQ.

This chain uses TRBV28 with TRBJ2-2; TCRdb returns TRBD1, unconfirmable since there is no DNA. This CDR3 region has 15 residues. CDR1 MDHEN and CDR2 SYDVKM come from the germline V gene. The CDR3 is CASSLRQGEAGELFF.

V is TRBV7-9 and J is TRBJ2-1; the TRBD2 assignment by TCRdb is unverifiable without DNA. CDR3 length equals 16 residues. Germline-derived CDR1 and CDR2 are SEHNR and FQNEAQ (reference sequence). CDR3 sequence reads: CASSPEGAGLYNEQFF. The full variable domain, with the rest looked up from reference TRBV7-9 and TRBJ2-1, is DTGVSQNPRHKITKRGQNVTFRCDPISEHNRLYWYRQTLGQGPEFLTYFQNEAQLEKSRLLSDRFSAERPKGSFSTLEIQRTEQGDSAMYLCASSPEGAGLYNEQFFGPGTRLTVL.

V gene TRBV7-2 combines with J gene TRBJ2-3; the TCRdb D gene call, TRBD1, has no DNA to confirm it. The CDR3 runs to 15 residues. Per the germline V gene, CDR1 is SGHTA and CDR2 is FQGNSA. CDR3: CASSMSGGAIDTQYF.

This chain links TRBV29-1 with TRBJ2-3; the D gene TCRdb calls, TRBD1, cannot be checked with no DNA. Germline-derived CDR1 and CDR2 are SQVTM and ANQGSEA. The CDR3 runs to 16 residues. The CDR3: CSVEGGVGVPTDTQYF.

The chain's CDR3 is CASSQGWGSEQYF. The rearrangement links TRBV13 to TRBJ2-7; TCRdb gives TRBD1 as the D gene, but with no DNA this cannot be confirmed. Looked up from germline, CDR1 is PRHDT and CDR2 is FYEKMQ (reference sequence). This CDR3 has 13 amino acids.